The 24 T cell receptor beta chains listed next were all sequenced from one sample in a study of blood T cell repertoires in COVID-19. The data were produced by immunoSEQ multiplex PCR, yet TCRdb's version contains in-frame clones alone and is incomplete. The sample has roughly 380,000 clones, roughly 87% seen once; the top ten hold 3% to 4%. Material for sequencing was peripheral blood. Every receptor here comes from an older woman with COVID-19, enrolled during active disease.

V is TRBV6-5 and J is TRBJ1-5; the D gene is possibly TRBD1 (5 bases). This CDR3 is built from 15 residues. Germline V gives CDR1 MNHEY, CDR2 SVGAGI. Trimming took 2 bases from V and 7 from J, leaving 15 bases between them. This CDR3 is CASSYRQGMGQPQHF. For the CDR3, the DNA is TGTGCCAGCAGTTACCGGCAGGGAATGGGACAGCCCCAGCATTTT.

The chain recombines TRBV10-1 with TRBJ2-2, with D perhaps TRBD2 (5 bases). CDR1 WNHNN and CDR2 SYGVQD come from the germline V gene (reference sequence). The CDR3 runs to 14 residues. Trimming shortened V by 0 bases and J by 6 bases, and 8 bases separated the two germline ends. The DNA of the CDR3 is TGCGCCAGCAGTGAGTCCGGGGTGGCCGGGGAGCTGTTTTTT. Residues: CASSESGVAGELFF.

This clone has more than one count but fewer than ten. The chain combines TRBV6-5 with TRBJ1-1; 7 nucleotides align to TRBD1. Germline-derived CDR1 and CDR2 are MNHEY and SVGAGI. V lost 6 bases, J lost 6 bases, and 10 bases stayed unmatched. There are 14 residues in the CDR3. CDR3: CASSRGQATPEAFF. CDR3 nucleotides: TGTGCCAGCAGCCGTGGACAGGCAACCCCTGAAGCTTTCTTT.

This chain links TRBV9 with TRBJ2-2; the D is unclear. CDR3 length: 13 residues. Germline CDR1 reads SGDLS; CDR2 reads YYNGEE. V lost 0 bases, J lost 6 bases, and 6 bases lay in between. The CDR3 loop reads CASSVDFAGELFF. CDR3 nucleotides: TGTGCCAGCAGCGTAGACTTCGCCGGGGAGCTGTTTTTT.

The chain combines TRBV7-9 with TRBJ2-1, with 9 bases lining up with TRBD1. Germline V CDR1 and CDR2: SEHNR, FQNEAQ (reference sequence). The CDR3 consists of 12 residues. J lost 11 bases, V lost 5 bases, and 4 bases had no gene match. The CDR3 coding sequence is TGTGCCAGCAGCCGGGACAGGGTAAAGCAGTTCTTC. Amino acids: CASSRDRVKQFF.

This clone was found once. The chain recombines TRBV5-1 with TRBJ1-6; 9 nucleotides align to TRBD1. Trimming cost V 7 bases and J 7 bases; bases outside gene matches: 9. The CDR3 totals 15 residues. Germline V CDR1 and CDR2: SGHRS, YFSETQ. CDR3 sequence reads: CASGQEGQGNSPLHF. In nucleotides, the CDR3 is TGCGCCAGCGGTCAAGAAGGACAGGGGAATTCACCCCTCCACTTT.

The chain uses TRBV5-4 and TRBJ1-4; the D gene is possibly TRBD1 (5 bases). This CDR3 is built from 15 residues. Trimming took 1 base from V and 6 from J, leaving 13 bases between them. Germline V CDR1 and CDR2: SGHNT, YYREEE (reference sequence). Written as DNA, the CDR3 is TGTGCCAGCAGCTTGAGGACACCGGGGGATGAAAAACTGTTTTTT. Its translation is CASSLRTPGDEKLFF.

The chain links TRBV10-1 to TRBJ2-3; a weak D match, TRBD2 (6 bases). V was pared by 2 bases and J by 1 base, with 10 bases between. Germline lookup yields CDR1 WNHNN and CDR2 SYGVQD (reference sequence). This CDR3 is 15 amino acids long. The CDR3 nucleotides are TGCGCCAGCAGTGAGGAGTGGGGGGGCACAGATACGCAGTATTTT. Translating gives CASSEEWGGTDTQYF.

This chain uses TRBV5-1 with TRBJ1-1, with TRBD1 matching over 7 bases. From germline, CDR1 is SGHRS and CDR2 YFSETQ. J lost 4 bases, V lost 4 bases, and 4 bases had no gene match. This CDR3 is built from 13 residues. Written as DNA, the CDR3 is TGCGCCAGCAGCGAGAGACAGGGCACTGAAGCTTTCTTT. It encodes CASSERQGTEAFF.

The rearrangement joins TRBV7-9 to TRBJ1-2; 7 bases fit TRBD1. Germline V gene sequence: CDR1 SEHNR, CDR2 FQNEAQ (reference sequence). The CDR3 is made up of 12 amino acids. The V gene end was trimmed by 5 bases and the J gene end by 5 bases; junction bases not matched to a gene: 2. As DNA, the CDR3 is TGTGCCAGCAGCGCCAGGGGGTATGGCTACACCTTC. Amino acids: CASSARGYGYTF.

This rearrangement joins TRBV29-1 to TRBJ2-2, with TRBD1 matching over 12 bases. The length of the CDR3 is 16 residues. CDR1 is SQVTM and CDR2 is ANQGSEA in the germline V gene. V gave up 4 bases and J gave up 5 bases; unmatched junction bases: 8. The CDR3: CSVARDRGRRTGELFF. The DNA for the CDR3 is TGCAGCGTTGCAAGGGACAGGGGGCGGAGAACCGGGGAGCTGTTTTTT.

This clone was detected a few times. This sequence joins TRBV3-1 (or the pseudogene TRBV3-2) and TRBJ1-1, with 9 bases aligning to TRBD1. From germline, CDR1 is LGHDT and CDR2 YNNKEL (reference sequence). The V and J ends lost 6 bases and 1 base, in that order; junction bases with no gene match: 6. The CDR3 is 15 amino acids. Here the CDR3 DNA reads TGTGCCAGCAGGATGGGGACAGGGCGGAACACTGAAGCTTTCTTT. Amino acids: CASRMGTGRNTEAFF.

The genes are TRBV6-4 and TRBJ2-2, with 11 bases lining up with TRBD1. From germline, CDR1 is MRHNA and CDR2 SNTAGT. The CDR3 has 14 residues. Losses at the gene ends were 6 bases for V and 5 bases for J; bases not matched to a gene: 2. The CDR3 DNA sequence: TGTGCCAGCAGGCGGGACAGGGGGACCGGGGAGCTGTTTTTT. This translates into CASRRDRGTGELFF.

The DNA of the CDR3 is TGTGCCAGAAGCGGAGGTCGGGGGACTCGGCAGCCCCAGCATTTT. It is translated as CARSGGRGTRQPQHF. The chain links TRBV5-3 to TRBJ1-5; D is perhaps TRBD1 (5 bases). TRBV5-3 is known as an ORF, though its function is uncertain. The V and J ends lost 4 bases and 7 bases respectively, with 18 bases between them. The CDR3 spans 15 residues.

The chain joins TRBV2 to TRBJ1-5; no definite D call. Trimming left V 5 bases short and J 4 bases short, with 12 bases between. Germline V gene sequence: CDR1 SNHLY, CDR2 FYNNEI. The CDR3 has 14 amino acids. The CDR3 DNA follows: TGTGCCAGCAGTCCCGGGAACAGAAATCAGCCCCAGCATTTT. Translated: CASSPGNRNQPQHF.

This clone was detected only once. The chain links TRBV6-1 to TRBJ1-1, with 7 bases matching TRBD1. The V gene's germline CDR1 is MNHNS and CDR2 SASEGT. The CDR3 runs to 16 residues. Germline trimming cut 1 base from V and 1 base from J; bases unmatched to any gene: 6. The CDR3 DNA sequence: TGTGCCAGCAGTGAAGAGATGGCAGGGGGGAACACTGAAGCTTTCTTT. It translates to CASSEEMAGGNTEAFF.

The table lists this clone with a count of one. The chain couples TRBV5-1 to TRBJ2-2; the D gene is possibly TRBD1 (6 bases). The germline gives CDR1 SGHRS, CDR2 YFSETQ. The CDR3 loop spans 14 amino acids. The V end was cut by 4 bases, the J end by 2 bases, with 9 bases between. CDR3 nucleotide sequence: TGCGCCAGCAGCACAGGGTCCAACACCGGGGAGCTGTTTTTT. The encoded protein is CASSTGSNTGELFF.

The chain uses TRBV19 and TRBJ1-1; maybe TRBD1 (6 bases). CDR3 length: 15 amino acids. V was clipped by 9 bases and J by 3 bases, with 20 bases between them. CDR1 and CDR2 from the germline V gene are LNHDA and SQIVND (reference sequence). CDR3 coding DNA: TGTGCCAGCACAACCCACAGGGAATGGGACACTGAAGCTTTCTTT. The encoded protein is CASTTHREWDTEAFF.

The chain employs TRBV27 and TRBJ2-2; unclear D gene. This CDR3 comprises 13 residues. Trimming left V 6 bases short and J 4 bases short, with 9 bases between. The germline V gene encodes CDR1 MNHEY and CDR2 SMNVEV (reference sequence). CDR3 sequence: CASRVTSTGELFF. The CDR3 DNA follows: TGTGCCAGCAGAGTCACATCCACCGGGGAGCTGTTTTTT.

This chain connects TRBV14 to TRBJ1-2, with 7 bases aligning to TRBD1. Germline V gene sequence: CDR1 SGHDN, CDR2 FVKESK. This CDR3 comprises 14 residues. The J segment lost 4 bases and the V segment lost 4 bases, leaving 6 bases of the junction unmatched. CDR3 DNA: TGTGCCAGCAGCCCAACTAGGACAGGCTATGGCTACACCTTC. It codes for CASSPTRTGYGYTF.

The CDR3 loop reads CVRSFLRPSSGNTIYF. The CDR3 coding sequence is TGTGTCAGAAGCTTTCTGAGGCCGTCCTCTGGAAACACCATATATTTT. The V gene is TRBV7-5, the J gene TRBJ1-3. TRBV7-5 counts as a pseudogene. There are 16 residues in the CDR3.

The V call is TRBV6-5, the J call TRBJ1-5, with no clear D. CDR1 MNHEY and CDR2 SVGAGI come from the germline V gene. V shed 3 bases and J shed 11 bases, with 11 bases lying between them. CDR3 size: 12 residues. In DNA, the CDR3 is TGTGCCAGCAGTTATGAGGGAGTAGCCCAGCATTTT. Translating it yields CASSYEGVAQHF.

V is TRBV6-5 and J is TRBJ1-3; TRBD1 agrees at 7 bases. The germline CDR1 and CDR2 sequences are MNHEY and SVGAGI. Trimming removed 4 bases from V and 4 bases from J; junction bases left unmatched: 10. This CDR3 has 16 amino acids. The CDR3, as DNA: TGTGCCAGCAGTTCCTCGGACAGGCCCTTAGGAAACACCATATATTTT. Residues: CASSSSDRPLGNTIYF.

The rearrangement joins TRBV18 to TRBJ2-3; 7 bases align to TRBD2. Germline CDR1 is KGHSH and CDR2 is LQKENI. The CDR3 is 13 residues long. V was clipped by 2 bases and J by 9 bases; unmatched bases: 5. CDR3 sequence: CASSPSREGTQYF. Here the CDR3 DNA reads TGTGCCAGCTCACCAAGCAGGGAGGGGACGCAGTATTTT.